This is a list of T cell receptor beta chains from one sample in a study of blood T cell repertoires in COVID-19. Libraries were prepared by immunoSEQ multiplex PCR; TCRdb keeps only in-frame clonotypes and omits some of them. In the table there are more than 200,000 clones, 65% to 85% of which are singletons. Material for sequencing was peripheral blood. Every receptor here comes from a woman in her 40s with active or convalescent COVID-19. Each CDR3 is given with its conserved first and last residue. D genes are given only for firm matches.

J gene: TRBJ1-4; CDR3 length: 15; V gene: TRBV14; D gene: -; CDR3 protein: CASSQGGATNEKLFF
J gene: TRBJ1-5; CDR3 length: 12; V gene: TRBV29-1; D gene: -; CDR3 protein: CSVQGGNQPQHF
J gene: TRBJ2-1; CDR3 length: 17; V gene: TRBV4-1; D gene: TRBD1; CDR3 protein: CASSQDSGTGVFDEQFF
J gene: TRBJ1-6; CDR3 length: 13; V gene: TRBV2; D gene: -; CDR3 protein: CASQAGRNSPLHF
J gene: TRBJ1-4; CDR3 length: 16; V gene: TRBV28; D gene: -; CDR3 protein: CASSSFEAGNNEKLFF
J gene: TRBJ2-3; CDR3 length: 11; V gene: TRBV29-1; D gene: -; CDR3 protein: CSVGAADTQYF
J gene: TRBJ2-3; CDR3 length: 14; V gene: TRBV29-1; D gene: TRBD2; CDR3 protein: CSAERGGVPDTQYF
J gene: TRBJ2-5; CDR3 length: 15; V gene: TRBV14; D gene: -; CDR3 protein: CASSRLDSRGETQYF
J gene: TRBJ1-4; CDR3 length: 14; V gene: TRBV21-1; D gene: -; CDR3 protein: CASSNMGQGKKLFF
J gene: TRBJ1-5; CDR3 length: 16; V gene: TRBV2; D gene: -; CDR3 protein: CASSNREGIRNQPQHF
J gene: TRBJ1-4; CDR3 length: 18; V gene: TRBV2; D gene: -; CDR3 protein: CASSEGRPSFATNEKLFF
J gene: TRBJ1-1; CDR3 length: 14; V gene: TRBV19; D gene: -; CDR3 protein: CASRSQGPNTEAFF
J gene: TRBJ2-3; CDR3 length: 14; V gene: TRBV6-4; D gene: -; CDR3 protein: CASSVRGSTDTQYF
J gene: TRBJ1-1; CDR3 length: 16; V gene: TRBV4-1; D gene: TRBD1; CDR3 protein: CASSQLTGTGNTEAFF
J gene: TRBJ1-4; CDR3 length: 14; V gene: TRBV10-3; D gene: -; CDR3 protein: CAISQASTNEKLFF
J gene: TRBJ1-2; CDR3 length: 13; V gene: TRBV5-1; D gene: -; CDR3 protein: CASSLESGYGYTF
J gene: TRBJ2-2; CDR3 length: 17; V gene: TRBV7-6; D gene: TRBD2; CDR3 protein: CASSISGGAWPTGELFF